This is a list of T cell receptor beta chains from one sample in a study of prognosis after radiotherapy for stage I lung cancer. TCRdb independently ran MiXCR on the multiplex PCR reads; one entry per CDR3 protein. The sample lists about 14,000 distinct CDR3 sequences; 25% to 30% were seen once. Sequencing used PBMCs, obtained before or after stereotactic body radiation therapy (not recorded which). The origin of the receptors is a donor aged 50 or older with non-small cell lung cancer. CDR3s include the opening cysteine and the closing phenylalanine or tryptophan. A D gene is named only where the DNA matches it firmly. Clone size is not always given. Where it is, it says once, few, many or a class for expanded clones.

abundance: many; d_gene: NA; j_gene: TRBJ1-1; v_gene: TRBV30; CDR3nt: TGTGCCTGGAACGTCGGAGGCCGCACTGAAGCTTTCTTT; CDR3aa: CAWNVGGRTEAFF
abundance: medium-sized; d_gene: NA; j_gene: TRBJ2-1; v_gene: TRBV28; CDR3nt: TGTGCCAGCAGTTTGTCCCGTTACAATGAGCAGTTCTTC; CDR3aa: CASSLSRYNEQFF
abundance: many; d_gene: NA; j_gene: TRBJ1-2; v_gene: TRBV2; CDR3nt: TGTGCCAGCAGTGACCAGGGTATTCACTATGGCTACACCTTC; CDR3aa: CASSDQGIHYGYTF
abundance: NA; d_gene: NA; j_gene: TRBJ1-2; v_gene: TRBV28; CDR3nt: TGTGCCAGCCAACAGGACGGGGGTGCCTATGGCTACACCTTC; CDR3aa: CASQQDGGAYGYTF
abundance: many; d_gene: TRBD2; j_gene: TRBJ2-1; v_gene: TRBV3-1; CDR3nt: TGTGCCAGCAGCCAAGAAATTGGGACTAGGGAAAATGAGCAGTTCTTC; CDR3aa: CASSQEIGTRENEQFF
abundance: many; d_gene: TRBD2; j_gene: TRBJ2-3; v_gene: TRBV5-1; CDR3nt: TGCGCCAGCAGCTTGGGGACTAGCGCTCCCACAGATACGCAGTATTTT; CDR3aa: CASSLGTSAPTDTQYF
abundance: NA; d_gene: TRBD2; j_gene: TRBJ2-1; v_gene: TRBV7-9; CDR3nt: TGTGACGGCAGCGAAAGCGGGAGCCCGTACAATGAGCAGTTCTTC; CDR3aa: CDGSESGSPYNEQFF
abundance: many; d_gene: NA; j_gene: TRBJ1-5; v_gene: TRBV20-1; CDR3nt: TGCAGTGCCCGCCCAAGGGGGTTTGACCAGCCCCAGCATTTT; CDR3aa: CSARPRGFDQPQHF
abundance: many; d_gene: TRBD2; j_gene: TRBJ2-5; v_gene: TRBV9; CDR3nt: TGTGCCAGCAGCGTGACTAGCGGGGGCAACCAAGAGACCCAGTACTTC; CDR3aa: CASSVTSGGNQETQYF
abundance: medium-sized; d_gene: NA; j_gene: TRBJ2-7; v_gene: TRBV6-1; CDR3nt: TGTGCCAGCCCTCCCGGGACAAGGGCCCTAGGGGGGCAGTACTTC; CDR3aa: CASPPGTRALGGQYF
abundance: many; d_gene: TRBD1; j_gene: TRBJ1-5; v_gene: TRBV20-1; CDR3nt: TGCAGTGCTGTCCCCGGACAGGGGCCCTTTTATAGCAATCAGCCCCAGCATTTT; CDR3aa: CSAVPGQGPFYSNQPQHF
abundance: NA; d_gene: NA; j_gene: TRBJ1-2; v_gene: TRBV7-9; CDR3nt: TGTGTCAGCAGCTCGAGCTCTTCTAACTATGGCTACACCTTC; CDR3aa: CVSSSSSSNYGYTF
abundance: many; d_gene: NA; j_gene: TRBJ2-5; v_gene: TRBV10-2; CDR3nt: TGCGCCAGCAGTAGAATGGGGGGCGGGGAGACCCAGTACTTC; CDR3aa: CASSRMGGGETQYF
abundance: medium-sized; d_gene: NA; j_gene: TRBJ2-2; v_gene: TRBV28; CDR3nt: TGTGCCAGCAGTTTATTAACACAGGGCTCTAACACCGGGGAGCTGTTTTTT; CDR3aa: CASSLLTQGSNTGELFF
abundance: many; d_gene: TRBD2; j_gene: TRBJ2-7; v_gene: TRBV20-1; CDR3nt: TGCAGTGCTAGTGGTGGGATAGCGGGCTACTCCTACGAGCAGTACTTC; CDR3aa: CSASGGIAGYSYEQYF
abundance: many; d_gene: TRBD2; j_gene: TRBJ2-5; v_gene: TRBV7-9; CDR3nt: TGTGCCAGCAGCCCCGGACTAGCGGGGGGGTACCTCGAGACCCAGTACTTC; CDR3aa: CASSPGLAGGYLETQYF
abundance: medium-sized; d_gene: NA; j_gene: TRBJ2-7; v_gene: TRBV6-1; CDR3nt: TGTGCCACGCAGGCTTCTATTGGGCTATTCTACGAGCAGTACTTC; CDR3aa: CATQASIGLFYEQYF
abundance: medium-sized; d_gene: NA; j_gene: TRBJ1-2; v_gene: TRBV27; CDR3nt: TGTGCCAGCAGTCCCTACGGGGACACCGTCTATGGCTACACCTTC; CDR3aa: CASSPYGDTVYGYTF
abundance: many; d_gene: TRBD1; j_gene: TRBJ2-7; v_gene: TRBV15; CDR3nt: TGTGCCACCAGGGGACAGGGTAGTTACGAGCAGTACTTC; CDR3aa: CATRGQGSYEQYF
abundance: medium-sized; d_gene: NA; j_gene: TRBJ2-1; v_gene: TRBV28; CDR3nt: TGTGCCAGCAGGGGATACAATGAGCAGTTCTTC; CDR3aa: CASRGYNEQFF
abundance: many; d_gene: NA; j_gene: TRBJ2-7; v_gene: TRBV5-4; CDR3nt: TGTGCCAGCAGCTTGGGTTTTCGGGGGCCATACGAGCAGTACTTC; CDR3aa: CASSLGFRGPYEQYF
abundance: many; d_gene: NA; j_gene: TRBJ1-1; v_gene: TRBV19; CDR3nt: TGTGCCAGTAGGGGATGGAACACTGAAGCTTTCTTT; CDR3aa: CASRGWNTEAFF
abundance: many; d_gene: NA; j_gene: TRBJ2-7; v_gene: TRBV11-1; CDR3nt: TGTGCCAGCAGCTTGGGTAGAACCTACGAGCAGTACTTC; CDR3aa: CASSLGRTYEQYF
abundance: many; d_gene: TRBD2; j_gene: TRBJ2-1; v_gene: TRBV20-1; CDR3nt: TGCAGTGCTAGATCCACTAGCGGGGGCAACAATGAGCAGTTCTTC; CDR3aa: CSARSTSGGNNEQFF
abundance: NA; d_gene: NA; j_gene: TRBJ1-2; v_gene: TRBV27; CDR3nt: TGTGCCAGTTTATTTCAGGGTAACGGCTACACCTTC; CDR3aa: CASLFQGNGYTF
abundance: many; d_gene: NA; j_gene: TRBJ1-4; v_gene: TRBV7-9; CDR3nt: TGTGCCAGCAGCCTGCGTATGGGGGGTAATGAAAAACTGTTTTTT; CDR3aa: CASSLRMGGNEKLFF
abundance: many; d_gene: TRBD1; j_gene: TRBJ2-7; v_gene: TRBV6-1; CDR3nt: TGTGCCAGCAGTGACAGGACAGGGGGATCCTACGAGCAGTACTTC; CDR3aa: CASSDRTGGSYEQYF
abundance: many; d_gene: NA; j_gene: TRBJ1-2; v_gene: TRBV18; CDR3nt: TGTGCCAGCTCACCCACGACGGATCCCTATGGCTACACCTTC; CDR3aa: CASSPTTDPYGYTF
abundance: many; d_gene: NA; j_gene: TRBJ1-2; v_gene: TRBV4-2; CDR3nt: TGTGCCAGCAGCCAAGATGGCGGCGGCACTAACTATGGCTACACCTTC; CDR3aa: CASSQDGGGTNYGYTF
abundance: many; d_gene: NA; j_gene: TRBJ2-7; v_gene: TRBV7-8; CDR3nt: TGTGCCAGCAGCTTCGAACAGAACGAGCAGTACTTC; CDR3aa: CASSFEQNEQYF
abundance: medium-sized; d_gene: NA; j_gene: TRBJ2-7; v_gene: TRBV6-1; CDR3nt: TGTGCCAGCAGTGAAACCCGGACACCATCCTACGAGCAGTACTTC; CDR3aa: CASSETRTPSYEQYF
abundance: many; d_gene: TRBD2; j_gene: TRBJ2-7; v_gene: TRBV4-2; CDR3nt: TGTGCCAGCAGCCAACGATCTAGCGGGGGTTACGAGCAGTACTTC; CDR3aa: CASSQRSSGGYEQYF
abundance: many; d_gene: TRBD1; j_gene: TRBJ1-1; v_gene: TRBV6-5; CDR3nt: TGTGCCAGCAGTTACAGAGGGACAGTGAGTGAAGCTTTCTTT; CDR3aa: CASSYRGTVSEAFF
abundance: many; d_gene: NA; j_gene: TRBJ1-4; v_gene: TRBV20-1; CDR3nt: TGCAGTGCTACCAGACAGCCTAATGAAAAACTGTTTTTT; CDR3aa: CSATRQPNEKLFF
abundance: many; d_gene: TRBD1; j_gene: TRBJ2-5; v_gene: TRBV12-3/TRBV12-4; CDR3nt: TGTGCCAGCAGGTCGACAGGGGAGACCCAGTACTTC; CDR3aa: CASRSTGETQYF
abundance: many; d_gene: TRBD2; j_gene: TRBJ2-3; v_gene: TRBV20-1; CDR3nt: TGCAGTGCTGAGTACGGAACGGGGGGAAGGACAGATACGCAGTATTTT; CDR3aa: CSAEYGTGGRTDTQYF
abundance: many; d_gene: TRBD2; j_gene: TRBJ2-1; v_gene: TRBV6-5; CDR3nt: TGTGCCAGCAGTTTCCCCGGGACTACCAATGAGCAGTTCTTC; CDR3aa: CASSFPGTTNEQFF
abundance: many; d_gene: NA; j_gene: TRBJ1-2; v_gene: TRBV16; CDR3nt: TGTGCCAGCAGCCAGTCTCGTAATGGCTACACCTTC; CDR3aa: CASSQSRNGYTF
abundance: medium-sized; d_gene: TRBD1; j_gene: TRBJ2-5; v_gene: TRBV12-3/TRBV12-4; CDR3nt: TGTGCCAGCAGTTTAGAGACAGGGGGCGAGACCCAGTACTTC; CDR3aa: CASSLETGGETQYF
abundance: NA; d_gene: TRBD1; j_gene: TRBJ1-5; v_gene: TRBV2; CDR3nt: TGTGCCAGCAGAAAGGAAGGACAGGGGGACAATCAGCCCCAGCATTTT; CDR3aa: CASRKEGQGDNQPQHF
abundance: many; d_gene: NA; j_gene: TRBJ2-5; v_gene: TRBV13; CDR3nt: TGTGCCAGCAGCTTAGCCGGATCCGCGGAGACCCAGTACTTC; CDR3aa: CASSLAGSAETQYF
abundance: many; d_gene: NA; j_gene: TRBJ2-6; v_gene: TRBV2; CDR3nt: TGTGCCAGCAGTAGGACAGCTCAGGCCGGGGCCAACGTCCTGACTTTC; CDR3aa: CASSRTAQAGANVLTF
abundance: many; d_gene: NA; j_gene: TRBJ1-2; v_gene: TRBV5-1; CDR3nt: TGCGCCAGCAGCCGGACCGGGATTAACTATGGCTACACCTTC; CDR3aa: CASSRTGINYGYTF
abundance: many; d_gene: NA; j_gene: TRBJ1-6; v_gene: TRBV5-1; CDR3nt: TGCGCCAGCAGCCTTGAGCCCATGGGTGGGAGCTCCTATAATTCACCCCTCCACTTT; CDR3aa: CASSLEPMGGSSYNSPLHF
abundance: medium-sized; d_gene: NA; j_gene: TRBJ2-3; v_gene: TRBV2; CDR3nt: TGTGCCAGCAGTGACCAGCTCGACTATGGGGATACGCAGTATTTT; CDR3aa: CASSDQLDYGDTQYF
abundance: NA; d_gene: TRBD2; j_gene: TRBJ2-7; v_gene: TRBV3-1; CDR3nt: TGTGCCAGCCGAACGCGGGGGGCCGGGTACGAGCAGTACTTC; CDR3aa: CASRTRGAGYEQYF
abundance: many; d_gene: NA; j_gene: TRBJ1-1; v_gene: TRBV29-1; CDR3nt: TGCAGCGCCCAGGGACCTAGTTGGACTGAAGCTTTCTTT; CDR3aa: CSAQGPSWTEAFF
abundance: many; d_gene: NA; j_gene: TRBJ1-1; v_gene: TRBV19; CDR3nt: TGTGCCAGTAGTACCCGATCCGGGGTGGGGGGCGAAGCTTTCTTT; CDR3aa: CASSTRSGVGGEAFF
abundance: medium-sized; d_gene: NA; j_gene: TRBJ1-1; v_gene: TRBV28; CDR3nt: TGTGCCAGCACTAACAGTGGGGGCACTGAAGCTTTCTTT; CDR3aa: CASTNSGGTEAFF
abundance: many; d_gene: NA; j_gene: TRBJ2-7; v_gene: TRBV7-2; CDR3nt: TGTGCCAGCATCGTTACCGGGACAAGAAAAGCCGAGCAGTACTTC; CDR3aa: CASIVTGTRKAEQYF
abundance: NA; d_gene: TRBD2; j_gene: TRBJ2-7; v_gene: TRBV19; CDR3nt: TGTGCCAGCAGGACTAGCGGAAGCAGATACGAGCAGTACTTC; CDR3aa: CASRTSGSRYEQYF
abundance: many; d_gene: TRBD1; j_gene: TRBJ2-7; v_gene: TRBV5-5; CDR3nt: TGTGCCAGCAGCGGGACAGTGAAGCAGCAGTACTTC; CDR3aa: CASSGTVKQQYF
abundance: many; d_gene: NA; j_gene: TRBJ1-1; v_gene: TRBV28; CDR3nt: TGTGCCAGCACCAACTGGCCTGAAGCTTTCTTT; CDR3aa: CASTNWPEAFF